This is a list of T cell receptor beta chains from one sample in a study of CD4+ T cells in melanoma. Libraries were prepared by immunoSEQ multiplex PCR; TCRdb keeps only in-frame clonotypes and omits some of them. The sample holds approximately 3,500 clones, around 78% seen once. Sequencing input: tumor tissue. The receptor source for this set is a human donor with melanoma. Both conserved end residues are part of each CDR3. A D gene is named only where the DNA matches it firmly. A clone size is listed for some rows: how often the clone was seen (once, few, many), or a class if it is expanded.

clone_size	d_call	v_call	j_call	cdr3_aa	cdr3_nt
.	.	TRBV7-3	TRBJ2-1	CASSLFKSSYNEQFF	TGTGCCAGCAGCTTATTTAAAAGCTCCTACAATGAGCAGTTCTTC
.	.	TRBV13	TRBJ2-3	CASSLAGADTQYF	TGTGCCAGCAGCTTAGCAGGGGCTGATACGCAGTATTTT
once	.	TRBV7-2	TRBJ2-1	CASITPGPYNEQFF	TGTGCCAGCATCACCCCGGGACCTTACAATGAGCAGTTCTTC
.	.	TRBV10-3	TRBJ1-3	CAISEPTAGNTIYF	TGTGCCATCAGTGAGCCCACTGCTGGAAACACCATATATTTT
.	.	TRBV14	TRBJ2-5	CASSQGPETQYF	TGTGCCAGCAGCCAAGGTCCTGAGACCCAGTACTTC
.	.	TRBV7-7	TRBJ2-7	CASSFGSYEQYF	TGTGCCAGCAGCTTTGGCTCCTACGAGCAGTACTTC
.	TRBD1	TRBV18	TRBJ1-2	CASSPQTGGAKNGYTF	TGTGCCAGCTCACCGCAGACAGGGGGCGCCAAGAATGGCTACACCTTC
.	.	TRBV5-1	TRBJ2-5	CASSYEGETQYF	TGCGCCAGCAGCTACGAGGGGGAGACCCAGTACTTC
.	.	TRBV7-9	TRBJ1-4	CASSRPTSTGSGLEEKLFF	TGTGCCAGCAGCCGCCCAACCTCTACAGGGTCGGGTTTAGAGGAAAAACTGTTTTTT
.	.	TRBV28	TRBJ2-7	CASSLASSVRTYEQYF	TGTGCCAGCAGTTTAGCCTCCAGCGTCCGAACCTACGAGCAGTACTTC
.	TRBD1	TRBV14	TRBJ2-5	CASRRTGEGFQETQYF	TGTGCCAGCAGGCGAACAGGGGAAGGGTTCCAAGAGACCCAGTACTTC
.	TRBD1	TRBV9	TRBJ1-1	CASSASTGVMDTEAFF	TGTGCCAGCAGCGCCAGTACAGGGGTGATGGACACTGAAGCTTTCTTT
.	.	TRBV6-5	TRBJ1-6	CASSYSAGSTDSPLHF	TGTGCCAGCAGTTACTCGGCAGGATCAACGGATTCACCCCTCCACTTT
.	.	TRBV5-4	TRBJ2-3	CASSFGSTDTQYF	TGTGCCAGCAGCTTCGGGAGCACAGATACGCAGTATTTT
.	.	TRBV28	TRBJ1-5	CASSFIGPEQWPQHF	TGTGCCAGCAGTTTTATAGGGCCCGAGCAATGGCCCCAGCATTTT
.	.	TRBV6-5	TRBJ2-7	CASLSEAPYEQYF	TGTGCCAGTCTGTCCGAGGCTCCATACGAGCAGTACTTC
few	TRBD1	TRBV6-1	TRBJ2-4	CASRRTGGGKNIQYF	TGTGCCAGCAGACGGACAGGGGGTGGCAAAAACATTCAGTACTTC
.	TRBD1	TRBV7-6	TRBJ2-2	CASSPGTGGAIGELFF	TGTGCCAGCAGCCCCGGGACAGGGGGCGCAATCGGGGAGCTGTTTTTT
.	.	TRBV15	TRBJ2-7	CATSSGLYYDEQYF	TGTGCCACCAGCAGTGGCCTCTACTACGACGAGCAGTACTTC
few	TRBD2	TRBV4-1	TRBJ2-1	CASSQAGSGRAGGNEQFF	TGCGCCAGCAGCCAAGCAGGCAGCGGGAGGGCGGGGGGAAATGAGCAGTTCTTC
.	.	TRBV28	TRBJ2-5	CASSLWERAQETQYF	TGTGCCAGCAGTTTATGGGAGAGGGCACAAGAGACCCAGTACTTC
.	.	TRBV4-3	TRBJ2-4	CASSQVRDLRPLTLGKNIQYF	TGCGCCAGCAGCCAAGTTCGAGATTTAAGACCGTTAACGCTGGGCAAAAACATTCAGTACTTC
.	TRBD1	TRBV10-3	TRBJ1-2	CAISDDRVIKSYGYTF	TGTGCCATCAGTGACGACAGGGTAATAAAGAGCTATGGCTACACCTTC
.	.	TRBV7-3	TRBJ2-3	CASSPEAVLTDTQYF	TGTGCCAGCAGCCCAGAAGCGGTGCTCACAGATACGCAGTATTTT
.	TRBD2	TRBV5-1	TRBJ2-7	CASSHGLAGGPLYEQYF	TGCGCCAGCAGCCACGGACTAGCGGGAGGGCCGCTCTACGAGCAGTACTTC
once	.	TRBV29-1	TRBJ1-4	CSVVSQGLEKLFF	TGCAGCGTTGTCTCCCAGGGCTTAGAAAAACTGTTTTTT
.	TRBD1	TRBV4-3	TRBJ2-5	CASSQESVAGTGGFEETQYF	TGCGCCAGCAGCCAAGAATCGGTTGCCGGGACAGGGGGCTTCGAAGAGACCCAGTACTTC
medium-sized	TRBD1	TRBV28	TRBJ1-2	CASSFGQGVRYGYTF	TGTGCCAGCAGTTTTGGGCAGGGGGTACGGTATGGCTACACCTTC
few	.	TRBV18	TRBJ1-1	CASSLPGRSTEAFF	TGTGCCAGCTCACTCCCGGGACGGAGCACTGAAGCTTTCTTT
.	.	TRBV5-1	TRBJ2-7	CASSSGSTISYEQYF	TGCGCCAGCAGTTCAGGGTCTACGATATCATACGAGCAGTACTTC
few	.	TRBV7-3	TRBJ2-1	CASSSSPSSYNEQFF	TGTGCCAGCAGCTCGTCTCCCAGCTCCTACAATGAGCAGTTCTTC
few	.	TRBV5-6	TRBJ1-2	CASSYGYGYTF	TGTGCCAGCAGCTACGGCTATGGCTACACCTTC
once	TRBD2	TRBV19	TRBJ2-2	CASSEGLAEGSRGELFF	TGTGCCAGTAGTGAAGGACTAGCGGAGGGTTCGCGAGGGGAGCTGTTTTTT
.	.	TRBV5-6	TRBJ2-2	CASRGGFAGELFF	TGTGCCAGCAGAGGGGGATTTGCCGGGGAGCTGTTTTTT
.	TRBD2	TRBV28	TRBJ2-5	CASGPSGRAETQYF	TGTGCCAGCGGGCCTAGCGGGAGGGCCGAGACCCAGTACTTC
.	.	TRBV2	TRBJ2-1	CASSGRIYNEQFF	TGTGCCAGCTCAGGACGTATTTACAATGAGCAGTTCTTC
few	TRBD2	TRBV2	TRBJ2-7	CASSASRTSGYEQYF	TGTGCCAGCAGCGCCAGTAGGACTAGCGGTTACGAGCAGTACTTC
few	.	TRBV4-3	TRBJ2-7	CASSQEDRTYEQYF	TGCGCCAGCAGCCAAGAGGACAGAACCTACGAGCAGTACTTC
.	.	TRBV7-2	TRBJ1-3	CASSFNSPGDSGNTIYF	TGTGCCAGCAGCTTCAACTCGCCGGGGGACTCTGGAAACACCATATATTTT
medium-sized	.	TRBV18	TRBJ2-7	CASSPTGTGVHEQYF	TGTGCCAGCTCACCTACAGGGACCGGCGTGCACGAGCAGTACTTC
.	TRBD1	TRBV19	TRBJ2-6	CASETGAGANVLTF	TGTGCCAGTGAAACAGGGGCCGGGGCCAACGTCCTGACTTTC
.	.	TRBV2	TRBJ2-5	CASSGQVKETQYF	TGTGCCAGCAGTGGACAGGTCAAAGAGACCCAGTACTTC
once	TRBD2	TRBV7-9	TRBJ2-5	CAGRLAGLQETQYF	TGTGCCGGAAGACTAGCGGGGTTGCAAGAGACCCAGTACTTC
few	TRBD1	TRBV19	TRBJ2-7	CASSTNRGPRRYEQYF	TGTGCCAGTAGTACCAACAGGGGACCCCGCCGGTACGAGCAGTACTTC
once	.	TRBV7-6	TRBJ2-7	CASSEGGTIAYEQYF	TGTGCCAGCAGTGAGGGGGGGACTATAGCCTACGAGCAGTACTTC
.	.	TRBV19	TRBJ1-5	CASSILGSEQPQHF	TGTGCCAGTAGTATATTGGGCTCTGAACAGCCCCAGCATTTT